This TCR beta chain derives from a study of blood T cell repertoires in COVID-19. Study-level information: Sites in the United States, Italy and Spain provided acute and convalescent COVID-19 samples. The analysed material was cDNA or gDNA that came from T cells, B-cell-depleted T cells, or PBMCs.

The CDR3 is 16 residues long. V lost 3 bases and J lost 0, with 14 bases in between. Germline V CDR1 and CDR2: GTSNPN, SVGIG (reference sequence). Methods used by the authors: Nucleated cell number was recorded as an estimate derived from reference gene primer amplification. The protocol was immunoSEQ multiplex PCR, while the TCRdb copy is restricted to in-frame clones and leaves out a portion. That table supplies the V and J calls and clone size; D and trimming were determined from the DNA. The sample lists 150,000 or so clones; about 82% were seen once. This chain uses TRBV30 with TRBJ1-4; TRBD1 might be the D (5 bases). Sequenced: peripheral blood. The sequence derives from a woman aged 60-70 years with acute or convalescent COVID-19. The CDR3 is CAWSKGRASTNEKLFF. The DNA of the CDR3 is TGTGCCTGGAGCAAGGGGAGGGCGTCAACTAATGAAAAACTGTTTTTT.